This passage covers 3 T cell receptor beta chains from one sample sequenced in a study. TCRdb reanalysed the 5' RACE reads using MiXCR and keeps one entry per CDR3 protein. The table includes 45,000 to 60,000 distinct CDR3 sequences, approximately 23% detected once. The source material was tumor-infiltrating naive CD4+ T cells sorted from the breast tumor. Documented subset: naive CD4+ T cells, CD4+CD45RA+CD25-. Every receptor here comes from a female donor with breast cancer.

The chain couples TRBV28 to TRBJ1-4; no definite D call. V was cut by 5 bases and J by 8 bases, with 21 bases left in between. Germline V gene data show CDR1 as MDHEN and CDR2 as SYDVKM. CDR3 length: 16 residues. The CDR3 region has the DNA TGTGCCAGCAGTCCCCGGGCGCGAGGGATTACAGAAAAACTGTTTTTT. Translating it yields CASSPRARGITEKLFF. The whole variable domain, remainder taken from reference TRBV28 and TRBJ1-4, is DVKVTQSSRYLVKRTGEKVFLECVQDMDHENMFWYRQDPGLGLRLIYFSYDVKMKEKGDIPEGYSVSREKKERFSLILESASTNQTSMYLCASSPRARGITEKLFFGSGTQLSVL.

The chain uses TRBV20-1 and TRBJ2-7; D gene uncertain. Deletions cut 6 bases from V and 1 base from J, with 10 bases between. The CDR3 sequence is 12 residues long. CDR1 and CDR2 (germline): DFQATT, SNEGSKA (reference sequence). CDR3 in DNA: TGCAGTGCCTCAGGAGATTCCTACGAGCAGTACTTC. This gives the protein CSASGDSYEQYF.

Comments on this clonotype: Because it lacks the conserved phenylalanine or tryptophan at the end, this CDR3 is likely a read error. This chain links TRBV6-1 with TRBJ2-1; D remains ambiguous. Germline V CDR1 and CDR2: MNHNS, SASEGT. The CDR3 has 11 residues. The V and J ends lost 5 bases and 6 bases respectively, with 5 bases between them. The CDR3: CASSNRNEQFS. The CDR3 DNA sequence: TGTGCCAGCAGTAATCGCAATGAGCAGTTCTCC.